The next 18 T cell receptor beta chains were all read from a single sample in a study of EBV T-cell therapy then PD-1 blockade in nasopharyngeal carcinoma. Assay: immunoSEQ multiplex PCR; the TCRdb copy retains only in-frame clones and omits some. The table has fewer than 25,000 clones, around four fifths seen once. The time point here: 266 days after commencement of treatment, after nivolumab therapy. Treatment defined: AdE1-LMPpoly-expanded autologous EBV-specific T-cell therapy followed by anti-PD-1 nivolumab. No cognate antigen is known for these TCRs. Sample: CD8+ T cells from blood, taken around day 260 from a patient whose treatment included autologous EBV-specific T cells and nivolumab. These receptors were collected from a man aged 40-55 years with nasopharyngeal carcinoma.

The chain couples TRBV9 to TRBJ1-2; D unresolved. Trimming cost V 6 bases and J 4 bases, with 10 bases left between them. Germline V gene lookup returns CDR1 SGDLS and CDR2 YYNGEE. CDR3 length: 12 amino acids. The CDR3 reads CASNSLAYGYTF. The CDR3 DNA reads TGTGCCAGCAACTCCCTGGCCTATGGCTACACCTTC.

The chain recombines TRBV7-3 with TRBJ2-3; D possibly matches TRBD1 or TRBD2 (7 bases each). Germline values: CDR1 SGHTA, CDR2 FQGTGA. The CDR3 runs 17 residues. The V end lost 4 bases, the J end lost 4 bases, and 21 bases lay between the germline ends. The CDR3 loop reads CASSYWGGGQRSDTQYF. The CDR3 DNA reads TGTGCCAGCAGCTATTGGGGCGGGGGACAGCGCTCAGATACGCAGTATTTT.

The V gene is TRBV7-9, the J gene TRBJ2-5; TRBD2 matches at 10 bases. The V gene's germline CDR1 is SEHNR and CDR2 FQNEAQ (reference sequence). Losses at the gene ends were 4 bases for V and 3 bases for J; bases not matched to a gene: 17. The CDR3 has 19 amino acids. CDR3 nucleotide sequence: TGTGCCAGCAGCTCCGAATGGGTAGCGGGGGGCTTCCCGAAAGAGACCCAGTACTTC. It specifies CASSSEWVAGGFPKETQYF.

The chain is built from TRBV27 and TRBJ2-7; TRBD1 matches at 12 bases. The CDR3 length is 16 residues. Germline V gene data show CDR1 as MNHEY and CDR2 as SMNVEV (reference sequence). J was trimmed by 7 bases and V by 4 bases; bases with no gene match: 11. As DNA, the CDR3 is TGTGCCAGCAGTTCCGGACCGGGACAGGGGGCTCAAGAGCAGTACTTC. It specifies CASSSGPGQGAQEQYF.

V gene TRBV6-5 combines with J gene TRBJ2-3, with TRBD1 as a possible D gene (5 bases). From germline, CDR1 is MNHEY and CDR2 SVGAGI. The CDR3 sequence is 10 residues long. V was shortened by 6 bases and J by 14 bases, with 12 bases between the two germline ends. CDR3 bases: TGTGCCAGCAGCGACAGTGGGCGGTATTTT. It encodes CASSDSGRYF.

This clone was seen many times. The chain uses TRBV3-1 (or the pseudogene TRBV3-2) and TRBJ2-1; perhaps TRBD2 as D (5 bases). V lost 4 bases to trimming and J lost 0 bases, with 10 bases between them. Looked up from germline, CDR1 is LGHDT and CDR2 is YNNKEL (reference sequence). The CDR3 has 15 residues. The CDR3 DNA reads TGTGCCAGCAGCCGTAGCGCGAGCTCCTACAATGAGCAGTTCTTC. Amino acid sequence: CASSRSASSYNEQFF.

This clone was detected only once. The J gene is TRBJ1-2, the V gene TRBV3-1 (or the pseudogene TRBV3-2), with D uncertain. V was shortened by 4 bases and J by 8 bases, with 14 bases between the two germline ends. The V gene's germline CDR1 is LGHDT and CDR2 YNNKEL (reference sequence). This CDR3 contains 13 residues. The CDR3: CASSRDGSRGYTF. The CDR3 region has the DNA TGTGCCAGCAGCCGCGACGGATCGCGGGGCTACACCTTC.

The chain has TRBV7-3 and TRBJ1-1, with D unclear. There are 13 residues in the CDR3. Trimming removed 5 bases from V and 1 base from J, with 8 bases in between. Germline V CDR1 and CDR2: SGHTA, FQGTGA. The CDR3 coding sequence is TGTGCCAGCAGCCGAACCACGAACACTGAAGCTTTCTTT. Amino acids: CASSRTTNTEAFF.

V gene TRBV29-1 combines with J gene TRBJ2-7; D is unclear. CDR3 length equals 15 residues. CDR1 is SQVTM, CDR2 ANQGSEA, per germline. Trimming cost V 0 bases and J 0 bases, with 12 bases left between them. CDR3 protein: CSVEDYSGFSYEQYF. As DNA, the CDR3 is TGCAGCGTTGAAGATTATTCCGGTTTCTCCTACGAGCAGTACTTC.

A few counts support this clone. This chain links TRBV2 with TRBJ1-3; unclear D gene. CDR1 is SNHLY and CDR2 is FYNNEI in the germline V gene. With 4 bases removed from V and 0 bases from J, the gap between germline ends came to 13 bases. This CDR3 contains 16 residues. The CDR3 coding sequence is TGTGCCAGCAGTGTCATTTTAGGCACCTCTGGAAACACCATATATTTT. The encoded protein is CASSVILGTSGNTIYF.

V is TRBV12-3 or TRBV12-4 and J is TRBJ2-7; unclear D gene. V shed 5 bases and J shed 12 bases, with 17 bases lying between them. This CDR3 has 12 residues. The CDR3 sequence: CASSPSDRVLYF. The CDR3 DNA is TGTGCCAGCAGTCCAAGTGATAGGGTCCTGTACTTC.

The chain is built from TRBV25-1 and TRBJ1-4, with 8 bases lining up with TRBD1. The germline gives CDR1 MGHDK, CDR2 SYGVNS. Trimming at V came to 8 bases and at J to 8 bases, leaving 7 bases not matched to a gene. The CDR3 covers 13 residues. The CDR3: CASLDREGEKLFF. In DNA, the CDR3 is TGTGCCAGCTTGGACAGGGAAGGAGAAAAACTGTTTTTT.

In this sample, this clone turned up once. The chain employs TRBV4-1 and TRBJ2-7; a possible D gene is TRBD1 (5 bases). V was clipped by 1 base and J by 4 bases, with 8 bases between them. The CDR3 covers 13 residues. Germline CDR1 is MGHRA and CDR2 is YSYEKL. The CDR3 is CASSQVPGYEQYF. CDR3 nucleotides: TGCGCCAGCAGCCAAGTACCAGGGTACGAGCAGTACTTC.

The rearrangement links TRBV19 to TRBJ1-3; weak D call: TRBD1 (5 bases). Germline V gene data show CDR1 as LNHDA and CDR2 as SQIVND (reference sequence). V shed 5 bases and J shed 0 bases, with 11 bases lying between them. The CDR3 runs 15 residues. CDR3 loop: CASSATTVSGNTIYF. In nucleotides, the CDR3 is TGTGCCAGTAGTGCTACGACAGTCTCTGGAAACACCATATATTTT.

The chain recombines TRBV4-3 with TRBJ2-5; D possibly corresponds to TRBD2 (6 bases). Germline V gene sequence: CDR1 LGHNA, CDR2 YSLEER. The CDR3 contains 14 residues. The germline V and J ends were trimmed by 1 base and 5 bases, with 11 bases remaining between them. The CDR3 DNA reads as TGCGCCAGCAGCCAAGGGACTGCGGGGGAGACCCAGTACTTC. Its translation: CASSQGTAGETQYF.

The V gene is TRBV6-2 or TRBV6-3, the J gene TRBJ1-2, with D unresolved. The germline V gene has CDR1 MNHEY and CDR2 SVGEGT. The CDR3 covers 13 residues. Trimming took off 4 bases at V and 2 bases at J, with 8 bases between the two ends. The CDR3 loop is CASSWAENYGYTF. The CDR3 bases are TGTGCCAGCAGTTGGGCAGAAAACTATGGCTACACCTTC.

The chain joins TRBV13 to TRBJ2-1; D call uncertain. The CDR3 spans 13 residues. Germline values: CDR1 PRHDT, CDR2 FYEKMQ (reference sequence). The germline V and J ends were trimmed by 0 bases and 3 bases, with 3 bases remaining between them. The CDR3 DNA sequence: TGTGCCAGCAGCTTAGGGCTCTACAATGAGCAGTTCTTC. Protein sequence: CASSLGLYNEQFF.

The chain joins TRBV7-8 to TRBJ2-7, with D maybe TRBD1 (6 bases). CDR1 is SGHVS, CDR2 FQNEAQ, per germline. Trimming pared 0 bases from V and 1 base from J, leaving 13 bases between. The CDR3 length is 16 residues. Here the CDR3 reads CASSLASGRGSYEQYF. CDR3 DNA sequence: TGTGCCAGCAGCTTAGCGTCGGGCAGGGGATCCTACGAGCAGTACTTC.